This T cell receptor beta chain appears in the sequencing data of a study of CD8 T cells in ankylosing spondylitis. With respect to this clonotype: Antigen: not known.

The germline V gene has CDR1 MNHEY and CDR2 SMNVEV (reference sequence). With V trimmed by 7 bases and J by 6 bases, 10 bases remained unmatched. The CDR3 has 14 amino acids. Study observations and caveats: The authors reported significant enrichment of disease-linked clones in matched ankylosing spondylitis synovial fluid. Ankylosing spondylitis blood appeared to be characterized by a TCR beta motif of 8 or 9 highly homologous variants.

Quantitative molecular-barcoded 5'-RACE generated the TCR beta libraries. TCRdb fed the 5' RACE reads into MiXCR, producing one record per CDR3 protein. This sample has 120,000 to 150,000 distinct CDR3 sequences, with 7.5% to 9.5% found just once. Sequenced input: synovial fluid, either unsorted or a sorted T cell fraction (not recorded which). This clonotype originated in a male donor with ankylosing spondylitis. This chain links TRBV27 with TRBJ1-2, with 8 bases lining up with TRBD1. The CDR3 DNA is TGTGCCAGCAAACGGGGCAGGGGGCCAAATGGCTACACCTTC. It yields the protein CASKRGRGPNGYTF.